This is a list of T cell receptor beta chains from one sample in a study of cytomegalovirus exposure and HLA in healthy donors. Profiled with immunoSEQ multiplex PCR; TCRdb holds only in-frame clones, not every one. The sample contains about 74,000 clones, roughly 92% of which appear only once. Specimen: PBMCs. Receptors originate from a woman aged 18-29 years in good health and CMV-seropositive. The CDR3 runs from the conserved cysteine through the conserved F or W. The D gene is left open where the match is weak. The size of a clone is reported for some rows only, either as once, few or many, or as a class for expanded clones.

-,TRBJ2-2,-,TRBV5-6,TGTGCCAGTACCCAGGGCGGGACGAACACCGGGGAGCTGTTTTTT,CASTQGGTNTGELFF
-,TRBJ1-1,-,TRBV6-5,TGTGCCAGCAGTTACTCGACTGCGGAGTTAGGAACTGAAGCTTTCTTT,CASSYSTAELGTEAFF
-,TRBJ2-3,-,TRBV7-9,TGTGCCAGCAGCACGGTCCTCACAGATACGCAGTATTTT,CASSTVLTDTQYF
-,TRBJ2-1,-,TRBV10-1,TGCGCCAGCAGTTCGGACTTCCCGAGCTCCTACAATGAGCAGTTCTTC,CASSSDFPSSYNEQFF
-,TRBJ2-1,-,TRBV30,TGTGCCTGGGGGGACAGGACTAGTTTGAATGAGCAGTTCTTC,CAWGDRTSLNEQFF
-,TRBJ1-5,-,TRBV29-1,TGCAGCGTTGGAGTTGATAGCAATCAGCCCCAGCATTTT,CSVGVDSNQPQHF
-,TRBJ2-3,-,TRBV19,TGTGCCAGTAGTATGTGGGGGGGGGCCACAGATACGCAGTATTTT,CASSMWGGATDTQYF
-,TRBJ2-3,TRBD2,TRBV7-2,TGTGCCAGCAGCTTTACTAGCGGGAGTTTATTGGATACGCAGTATTTT,CASSFTSGSLLDTQYF
once,TRBJ1-1,-,TRBV6-5,TGTGCCAGCAGTGCCCAGGCGGGGGCCTACACTGAAGCTTTCTTT,CASSAQAGAYTEAFF
once,TRBJ1-3,-,TRBV27,TGTGCCAGCAGTTTGGGGCAGGGAGGAAACACCATATATTTT,CASSLGQGGNTIYF
-,TRBJ2-7,TRBD1,TRBV29-1,TGCAGCGTTGAAACAATGAGACAGGGGGCGTACGAGCAGTACTTC,CSVETMRQGAYEQYF
few,TRBJ1-2,-,TRBV19,TGTGCCAGTAGTATCCCCTTCCCTAAGACGGTGGGGGAGGGTGGCTACACCTTC,CASSIPFPKTVGEGGYTF
-,TRBJ2-6,-,TRBV5-1,TGCGCCAGCAGCTTGGATGGCAGGCGACCCCCTGGGGCCAACGTCCTGACTTTC,CASSLDGRRPPGANVLTF
-,TRBJ1-1,TRBD1,TRBV9,TGTGCCAGCAGCGCACCGACAGGGAGTTTGAGTGAAGCTTTCTTT,CASSAPTGSLSEAFF
-,TRBJ2-4,-,TRBV15,TGTGCCACCAGCTCGGGGGACATTCAGTACTTC,CATSSGDIQYF
-,TRBJ2-1,-,TRBV5-8,TGTGCCAGCAGCTTCCGCGCGGCGAGCTCCTACAATGAGCAGTTCTTC,CASSFRAASSYNEQFF
-,TRBJ2-7,TRBD1,TRBV5-5,TGTGCCAGCAGCTGGGGACAGGGAACCTACGAGCAGTACTTC,CASSWGQGTYEQYF
-,TRBJ1-1,-,TRBV21-1,TGTGCCAGCAGCCCCCCCGAAGGGGTCGGATGGACTGAAGCTTTCTTT,CASSPPEGVGWTEAFF
-,TRBJ1-1,TRBD1,TRBV6-5,TGTGCCAGCAGCCGACAGGGAAGAGGGAACACTGAAGCTTTCTTT,CASSRQGRGNTEAFF
-,TRBJ2-7,TRBD2,TRBV30,TGTGCCTGGAGTGGGGGAGGGCACTACGAGCAGTACTTC,CAWSGGGHYEQYF
-,TRBJ1-2,TRBD1,TRBV6-1,TGTGCCAGTAGTCCCCAGGGGGCGAACTATGGCTACACCTTC,CASSPQGANYGYTF
once,TRBJ2-1,-,TRBV30,TGTGCCTGGAGTCCCCTCCCCGCGGCTTGGCAGTTCTTC,CAWSPLPAAWQFF
-,TRBJ2-3,TRBD1,TRBV2,TGTGCCAGCAGAGACAGGGGGCGACTAGCGCGAAGCACAGATACGCAGTATTTT,CASRDRGRLARSTDTQYF